The sequence of this T cell receptor (beta chain) was determined in a study of neurological immune-mediated disorders. Study-level points and caveats: Subjects shared no identical expanded-clone CDR3 amino acid sequences, suggesting private TCR-beta repertoires in all groups. It was HTLV-1-associated myelopathy that showed the most TCR clonal expansion, while multiple sclerosis showed the least, falling below healthy controls.

This clonotype was seen many times. Its antigen is currently unknown. TCRdb analysed the 5' RACE reads with MiXCR anew, one entry per CDR3 protein. This sample has some 48,000 distinct CDR3 sequences, with around 5.8% found just once. The germline V gene has CDR1 LGHNA and CDR2 YNFKEQ. V lost 3 bases, J lost 0 bases, and 8 bases lay in between. The CDR3 runs to 14 residues. This sequence was found in a woman between 18 and 29 years old with multiple sclerosis. Source material: CD4+ T cells from blood. The chain joins TRBV4-2 to TRBJ1-1; D is perhaps TRBD1 (6 bases). The CDR3 DNA reads TGTGCCAGCAGCCACACAGGGCTGAACACTGAAGCTTTCTTT. It is translated as CASSHTGLNTEAFF.